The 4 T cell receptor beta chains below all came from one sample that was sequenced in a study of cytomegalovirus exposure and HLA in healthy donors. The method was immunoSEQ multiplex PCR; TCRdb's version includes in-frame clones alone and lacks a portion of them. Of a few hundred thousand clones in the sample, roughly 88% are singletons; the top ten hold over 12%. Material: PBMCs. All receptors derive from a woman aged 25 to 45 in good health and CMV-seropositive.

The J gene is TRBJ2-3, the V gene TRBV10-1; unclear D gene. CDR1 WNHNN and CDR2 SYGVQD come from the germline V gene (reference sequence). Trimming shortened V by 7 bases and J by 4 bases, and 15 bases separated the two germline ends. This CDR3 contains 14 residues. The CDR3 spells CASMSSARADTQYF. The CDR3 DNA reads TGCGCCAGCATGAGTTCGGCCCGGGCAGATACGCAGTATTTT.

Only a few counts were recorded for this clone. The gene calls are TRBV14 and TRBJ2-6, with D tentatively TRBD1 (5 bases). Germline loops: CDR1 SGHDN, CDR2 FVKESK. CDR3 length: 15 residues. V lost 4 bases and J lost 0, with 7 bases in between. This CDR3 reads CASSRGGSGANVLTF. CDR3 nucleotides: TGTGCCAGCAGCCGGGGCGGCTCTGGGGCCAACGTCCTGACTTTC.

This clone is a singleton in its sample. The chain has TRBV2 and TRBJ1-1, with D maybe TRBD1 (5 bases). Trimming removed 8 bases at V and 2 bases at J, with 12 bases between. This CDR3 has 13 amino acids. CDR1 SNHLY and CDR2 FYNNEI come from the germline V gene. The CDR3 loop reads CASWGTANTEAFF. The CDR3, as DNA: TGTGCCAGCTGGGGGACGGCCAACACTGAAGCTTTCTTT.

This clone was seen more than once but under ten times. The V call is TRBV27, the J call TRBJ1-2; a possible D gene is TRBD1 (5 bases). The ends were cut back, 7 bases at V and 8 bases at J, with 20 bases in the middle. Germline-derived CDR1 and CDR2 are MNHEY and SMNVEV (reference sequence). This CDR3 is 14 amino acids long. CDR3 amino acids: CASKLGRGNVGYTF. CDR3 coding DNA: TGTGCCAGCAAATTGGGGCGGGGGAATGTCGGCTACACCTTC.